These 27 T cell receptor beta chains share one sample of origin, sequenced in a study of cytomegalovirus exposure and HLA in healthy donors. PCR was performed using 60 Vbeta and 13 Jbeta primers. The method was immunoSEQ multiplex PCR; TCRdb's version includes in-frame clones alone and lacks a portion of them. The sample shows approximately 140,000 clones, about three fifths of them seen only once. The sequenced material came from PBMCs. These receptors originate from a woman in her sixties or seventies in good health and CMV-seropositive.

Only a few counts were recorded for this clone. J is TRBJ2-5 and V is TRBV6-1, with D possibly TRBD1 on 5 matching bases. Germline V CDR1 and CDR2: MNHNS, SASEGT. The V end lost 3 bases, the J end lost 2 bases, and 16 bases lay between the germline ends. This CDR3 region has 16 residues. The CDR3 loop is CASSDFGAGPQETQYF. The CDR3 bases are TGTGCCAGCAGTGACTTTGGGGCAGGACCACAAGAGACCCAGTACTTC.

The V call is TRBV7-2, the J call TRBJ1-1; 8 bases are shared with TRBD1. The CDR3 contains 13 residues. J was trimmed by 6 bases and V by 3 bases; bases with no gene match: 3. Germline V CDR1 and CDR2: SGHTA, FQGNSA. The DNA of the CDR3 is TGTGCCAGCAGCTTCGGCAGGGGGCCTGAAGCTTTCTTT. Amino acid sequence: CASSFGRGPEAFF.

This chain connects TRBV6-5 to TRBJ2-1; tentative D call: TRBD2 (6 bases). Trimming removed 2 bases at V and 9 bases at J, with 14 bases between. Germline CDR1 and CDR2: MNHEY and SVGAGI. The CDR3 is made up of 14 amino acids. This chain's CDR3 is CASSYDGSPIEQFF. The CDR3 DNA reads as TGTGCCAGCAGTTACGACGGGAGCCCAATTGAGCAGTTCTTC.

The rearrangement uses TRBV9 and TRBJ2-1; D gene uncertain. V dropped 0 bases and J dropped 1 base, with 8 bases sitting between them. CDR1 and CDR2 from the germline V gene are SGDLS and YYNGEE. The CDR3 covers 15 residues. Written as DNA, the CDR3 is TGTGCCAGCAGCGTAGATCTAGTGTCCTACAATGAGCAGTTCTTC. Protein: CASSVDLVSYNEQFF.

J is TRBJ1-3 and V is TRBV28, with 7 positions matching TRBD1. The trim removed 6 bases at V and 0 bases at J, leaving 8 bases unmatched. The CDR3 has 16 residues. CDR1 is MDHEN and CDR2 is SYDVKM in the germline V gene. The CDR3 here is CASRVGTVLSGNTIYF. CDR3 DNA sequence: TGTGCCAGCAGAGTCGGGACAGTTCTCTCTGGAAACACCATATATTTT.

The chain carries TRBV4-3 and TRBJ1-6; TRBD1 might be the D (5 bases). V shed 5 bases and J shed 10 bases, with 9 bases lying between them. Germline V gene sequence: CDR1 LGHNA, CDR2 YSLEER. The CDR3 covers 12 residues. DNA for the CDR3: TGCGCCAGCAGCAGGGGAAGCTCACCCCTCCACTTT. Its translation: CASSRGSSPLHF.

The chain recombines TRBV11-2 with TRBJ2-5; 7 bases line up with TRBD2. V dropped 5 bases and J dropped 1; count of bases not matched to a gene: 4. This CDR3 region has 14 residues. The germline CDR1 and CDR2 sequences are SGHAT and FQNNGV. In DNA, the CDR3 is TGTGCCAGCAGCCGGCGGGGGTTCCAAGAGACCCAGTACTTC. This encodes CASSRRGFQETQYF.

This clone came up a few times. V and J are TRBV6-5 and TRBJ2-1; D call uncertain. V was cut by 6 bases and J by 0 bases, with 12 bases left in between. This CDR3 is 15 amino acids long. CDR1 is MNHEY and CDR2 is SVGAGI in the germline V gene. CDR3 coding DNA: TGTGCCAGCAGCCGCGAGGTTTTCTCCTACAATGAGCAGTTCTTC. Amino acid sequence: CASSREVFSYNEQFF.

The genes are TRBV18 and TRBJ1-4, with D perhaps TRBD1 (6 bases). With 5 bases removed from V and 0 bases from J, the gap between germline ends came to 10 bases. The V gene's germline CDR1 is KGHSH and CDR2 LQKENI. The CDR3 contains 15 residues. In DNA, the CDR3 is TGTGCCAGCTCAGCAGGGGCAGCAACTAATGAAAAACTGTTTTTT. Encoded protein: CASSAGAATNEKLFF.

The chain joins TRBV27 to TRBJ1-5; 7 bases align to TRBD1. The germline V gene has CDR1 MNHEY and CDR2 SMNVEV (reference sequence). Unmatched junction bases numbered 7, after V lost 5 bases and J lost 0 bases. CDR3 size: 16 residues. CDR3 DNA sequence: TGTGCCAGCAGTCCCCAGGGGGTATTTAGCAATCAGCCCCAGCATTTT. It specifies CASSPQGVFSNQPQHF.

This clone was found a few times. The V and J genes are TRBV25-1 and TRBJ2-2; 7 bases are shared with TRBD2. This CDR3 contains 15 residues. Germline V gene lookup returns CDR1 MGHDK and CDR2 SYGVNS. V was clipped by 1 base and J by 5 bases; unmatched bases: 4. This CDR3 is CASSELWRETGELFF. The CDR3 coding sequence is TGTGCCAGCAGTGAATTGTGGCGGGAGACCGGGGAGCTGTTTTTT.

This clone was seen just once. CDR3 coding DNA: TGCGCCAGCACAGGGATTGGCTTCCATGAGCAGTTCTTC. This encodes CASTGIGFHEQFF. This sequence joins TRBV5-1 and TRBJ2-1; possibly TRBD1 for D (5 bases). Germline lookup yields CDR1 SGHRS and CDR2 YFSETQ. V dropped 6 bases and J dropped 8 bases, with 15 bases sitting between them. This CDR3 is 13 amino acids long. The full variable domain, rest sourced from reference TRBV5-1 and TRBJ2-1, is KAGVTQTPRYLIKTRGQQVTLSCSPISGHRSVSWYQQTPGQGLQFLFEYFSETQRNKGNFPGRFSGRQFSNSRSEMNVSTLELGDSALYLCASTGIGFHEQFFGPGTRLTVL.

The chain uses TRBV7-2 and TRBJ2-7; TRBD2 matches at 13 bases. CDR3 length: 16 residues. Germline V CDR1 and CDR2: SGHTA, FQGNSA. After removal of 1 base from V and 2 bases from J, the junction contained 2 bases not matched to a gene. The CDR3 region has the DNA TGTGCCAGCAGCTTAGTTACTAGCGGGAGGGCCTACGAGCAGTACTTC. Its protein is CASSLVTSGRAYEQYF.

The chain couples TRBV7-8 to TRBJ1-1; D possibly corresponds to TRBD1 (6 bases). CDR1 is SGHVS and CDR2 is FQNEAQ in the germline V gene. The V end was cut by 1 base, the J end by 6 bases, with 15 bases between. This CDR3 region has 15 residues. CDR3 sequence reads: CASSLVAGVGSEAFF. The CDR3 region has the DNA TGTGCCAGCAGCTTAGTGGCAGGGGTTGGCTCTGAAGCTTTCTTT.

This rearrangement joins TRBV11-2 to TRBJ1-2, with TRBD1 as a possible D gene (5 bases). Germline loops: CDR1 SGHAT, CDR2 FQNNGV. The CDR3 consists of 12 residues. V was clipped by 5 bases and J by 8 bases, with 12 bases between them. The CDR3 region is CASSAGPGGYTF. CDR3 nucleotide sequence: TGTGCCAGCAGCGCGGGACCAGGGGGCTACACCTTC. The full variable domain, rest sourced from reference TRBV11-2 and TRBJ1-2, is EAGVAQSPRYKIIEKRQSVAFWCNPISGHATLYWYQQILGQGPKLLIQFQNNGVVDDSQLPKDRFSAERLKGVDSTLKIQPAKLEDSAVYLCASSAGPGGYTFGSGTRLTVV.

This clone was picked up a small number of times. J is TRBJ2-1 and V is TRBV7-8; D ambiguous. CDR1 and CDR2 from the germline V gene are SGHVS and FQNEAQ. This CDR3 has 12 residues. Trimming removed 1 base at V and 10 bases at J, with 8 bases between. CDR3 coding DNA: TGTGCCAGCAGCTTAGATAGGCGGGAGCAGTTCTTC. It is translated as CASSLDRREQFF. The whole variable domain, remainder taken from reference TRBV7-8 and TRBJ2-1, is GAGVSQSPRYKVAKRGQDVALRCDPISGHVSLFWYQQALGQGPEFLTYFQNEAQLDKSGLPSDRFFAERPEGSVSTLKIQRTQQEDSAVYLCASSLDRREQFFGPGTRLTVL.

This clone was observed a single time. The CDR3 bases are TGTGCCAGCAGCGTAGGGCTGGGACTAGCGGACACCGGGGAGCTGTTTTTT. Encoded protein: CASSVGLGLADTGELFF. This sequence joins TRBV9 and TRBJ2-2; 11 positions agree with TRBD2. V gave up 0 bases and J gave up 3 bases; unmatched junction bases: 4. Germline V gene sequence: CDR1 SGDLS, CDR2 YYNGEE. The CDR3 contains 17 residues. Looking up the rest from reference TRBV9 and TRBJ2-2 gives the full variable domain: DSGVTQTPKHLITATGQRVTLRCSPRSGDLSVYWYQQSLDQGLQFLIQYYNGEERAKGNILERFSAQQFPDLHSELNLSSLELGDSALYFCASSVGLGLADTGELFFGEGSRLTVL.

This chain joins TRBV14 and TRBJ1-2; 8 bases match TRBD1. V gave up 2 bases and J gave up 2 bases; unmatched junction bases: 7. Germline CDR1 is SGHDN and CDR2 is FVKESK. This CDR3 comprises 16 residues. The CDR3 region is CASSQPGQGPNYGYTF. The CDR3 DNA is TGTGCCAGCAGCCAACCAGGACAGGGCCCAAACTATGGCTACACCTTC.

This rearrangement joins TRBV9 to TRBJ2-7; 9 nucleotides align to TRBD1. The V and J ends lost 4 bases and 2 bases, in that order; junction bases with no gene match: 4. CDR3 size: 14 residues. Germline CDR1 is SGDLS and CDR2 is YYNGEE. CDR3 DNA: TGTGCCAGCAGCCTCGGGACAGGGACCTACGAGCAGTACTTC. Protein product: CASSLGTGTYEQYF.

The gene calls are TRBV19 and TRBJ2-5; maybe TRBD1 (6 bases). V lost 6 bases, J lost 0 bases, and 11 bases lay in between. Germline CDR1 is LNHDA and CDR2 is SQIVND (reference sequence). The CDR3 totals 14 residues. CDR3 in DNA: TGTGCCAGTAGCACATACAGGGACCAAGAGACCCAGTACTTC. It encodes CASSTYRDQETQYF.

The CDR3 loop reads CASSLVSSGHGELFF. In DNA, the CDR3 is TGTGCCAGCAGCTTAGTCTCGTCGGGTCACGGGGAGCTGTTTTTT. The chain joins TRBV7-2 to TRBJ2-2, with D unclear. Germline CDR1 and CDR2: SGHTA and FQGNSA. The CDR3 totals 15 residues. V lost 1 base to trimming and J lost 7 bases, with 13 bases between them.

To note about this clone: Compared with germline, one end of the junction differs, possibly owing to a read error. The chain uses TRBV28 and TRBJ1-1; D unresolved. Germline V CDR1 and CDR2: MDHEN, SYDVKM. The CDR3 extends over 16 amino acids. DNA for the CDR3: TGTGCCAGCAGTCACCCCCCCTCAGGAACGAACGCTGAAGCTTTCTTT. It yields the protein CASSHPPSGTNAEAFF.

J is TRBJ2-3 and V is TRBV9, with TRBD1 identical over 8 bases. Germline V lookup: CDR1 SGDLS, CDR2 YYNGEE. This CDR3 is 15 amino acids long. With V trimmed by 1 base and J by 5 bases, 6 bases remained unmatched. The CDR3 DNA reads as TGTGCCAGCAGCGTATCGACAGGGGACCTAGATACGCAGTATTTT. Protein product: CASSVSTGDLDTQYF.

V usage is TRBV5-1 and J usage is TRBJ2-5; TRBD1 might be the D (6 bases). The germline V and J ends were trimmed by 5 bases and 4 bases, with 18 bases remaining between them. Per the germline V gene, CDR1 is SGHRS and CDR2 is YFSETQ. The CDR3 is 15 amino acids. As DNA, the CDR3 is TGCGCCAGCAGTCCCGGGACAAACCCGACAGAGACCCAGTACTTC. This sequence encodes CASSPGTNPTETQYF.

The chain employs TRBV7-9 and TRBJ2-1; a possible D gene is TRBD2 (6 bases). Germline V gives CDR1 SEHNR, CDR2 FQNEAQ (reference sequence). The CDR3 covers 16 residues. Trimming removed 5 bases from V and 2 bases from J, with 16 bases in between. CDR3 region: CASSPGTGGTYNEQFF. The CDR3 region has the DNA TGTGCCAGCAGCCCAGGGACTGGAGGGACCTACAATGAGCAGTTCTTC.

The rearrangement joins TRBV28 to TRBJ2-1; 8 bases agree with TRBD2. V lost 6 bases and J lost 5; bases outside the gene matches: 9. The CDR3 is 15 amino acids. The V gene's germline CDR1 is MDHEN and CDR2 SYDVKM. CDR3 in DNA: TGTGCCAGCAGCCCAGGACTAGCAGGCGACAATGAGCAGTTCTTC. Amino acid sequence: CASSPGLAGDNEQFF.

V usage is TRBV6-5 and J usage is TRBJ1-2, with 7 bases lining up with TRBD1. Trimming removed 6 bases from V and 7 bases from J; junction bases left unmatched: 8. CDR1 and CDR2 from the germline V gene are MNHEY and SVGAGI. The CDR3 is made up of 13 amino acids. The CDR3 DNA reads TGTGCCAGCAGCCCCTCGGCAGGGGGTGGCTACACCTTC. Translating gives CASSPSAGGGYTF.